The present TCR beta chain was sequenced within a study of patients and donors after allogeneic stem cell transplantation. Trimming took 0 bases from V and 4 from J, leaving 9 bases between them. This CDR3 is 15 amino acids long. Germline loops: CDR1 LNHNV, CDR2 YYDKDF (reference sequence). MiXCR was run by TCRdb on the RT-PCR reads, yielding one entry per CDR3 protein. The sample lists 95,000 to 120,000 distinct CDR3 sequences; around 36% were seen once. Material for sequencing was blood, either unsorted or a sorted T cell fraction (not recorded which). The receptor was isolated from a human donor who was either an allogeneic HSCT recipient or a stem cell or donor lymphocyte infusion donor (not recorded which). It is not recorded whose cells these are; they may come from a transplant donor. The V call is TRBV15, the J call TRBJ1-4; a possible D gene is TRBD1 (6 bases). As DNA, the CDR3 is TGTGCCACCAGCAGAGAGGGGGCCGGTAATGAAAAACTGTTTTTT. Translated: CATSREGAGNEKLFF.